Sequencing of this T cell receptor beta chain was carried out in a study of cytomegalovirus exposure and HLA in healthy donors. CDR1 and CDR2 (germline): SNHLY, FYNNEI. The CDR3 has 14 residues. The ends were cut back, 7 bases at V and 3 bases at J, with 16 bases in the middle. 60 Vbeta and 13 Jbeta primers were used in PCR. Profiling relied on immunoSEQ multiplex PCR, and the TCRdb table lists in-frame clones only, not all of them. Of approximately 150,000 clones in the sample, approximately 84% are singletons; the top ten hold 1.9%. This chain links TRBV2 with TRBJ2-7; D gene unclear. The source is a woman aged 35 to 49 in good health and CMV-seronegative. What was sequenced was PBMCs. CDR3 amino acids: CASTPPLGHYEQYF. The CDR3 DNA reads TGTGCCAGCACCCCCCCGCTGGGCCACTACGAGCAGTACTTC.